One sample yielded the 3 T cell receptor beta chains listed below, sequenced in a study of blood T cell repertoires in COVID-19. Clones were sequenced by immunoSEQ multiplex PCR, and TCRdb holds only the in-frame ones, with some missing. The repertoire has about 150,000 clones, 85% to 90% of them found once; the top ten carry 5.5% to 8%. The sample taken for sequencing was peripheral blood. The origin of the receptors is a middle-aged man with active or convalescent COVID-19.

The gene calls are TRBV9 and TRBJ1-1, with TRBD1 as a possible D gene (6 bases). V was trimmed by 0 bases and J by 0 bases, leaving 15 bases between them. This CDR3 comprises 17 residues. The germline V gene encodes CDR1 SGDLS and CDR2 YYNGEE. The CDR3 loop reads CASSVGRRDNLNTEAFF. The DNA for the CDR3 is TGTGCCAGCAGCGTAGGACGCCGGGACAACTTGAACACTGAAGCTTTCTTT.

The genes are TRBV24-1 and TRBJ2-5; TRBD1 is a possible D gene (8 bases). Trimming stripped 7 bases from V and 3 bases from J, with 23 bases between. The germline gives CDR1 KGHDR, CDR2 SFDVKD. There are 17 residues in the CDR3. CDR3: CATSPGQGGRVEETQYF. In DNA, the CDR3 is TGTGCCACCAGCCCAGGACAGGGAGGGCGGGTAGAAGAGACCCAGTACTTC.

The V call is TRBV6-1, the J call TRBJ1-2, with 9 bases lining up with TRBD1. V trimming: 0 bases; J trimming: 3 bases; junction bases outside the gene matches: 5. This CDR3 is 16 amino acids long. Germline assignment: CDR1 MNHNS and CDR2 SASEGT. The CDR3 sequence is CASSEAGRTGDYGYTF. The CDR3 DNA reads as TGTGCCAGCAGTGAAGCAGGCAGGACAGGGGACTATGGCTACACCTTC.